Sequencing of this T cell receptor (delta chain) was carried out in a study of Vδ1+ human thymocytes (dated by TCRdb to 2016 to 2018). As for the study more broadly: The study characterised mRNA-level TRG and TRD CDR3 repertoires of highly purified Vdelta1+ thymocytes from young children as a data resource. Validation of the multiplex-based CDR3 amplicon strategy against 5'RACE-based CDR3 amplicon generation methods had been performed previously.

This clone was detected once. The antigen this receptor binds is unknown. A read error may explain this, as a much larger clone is one base away. Thymic samples were depleted of alphabeta T cells, then CD3+ TCRVdelta1+ TCRVdelta2- thymocytes were FACS-sorted. Sorted Vdelta1+ thymocyte purity ranged from roughly 96% to 99.6%. Thymic specimens came from 8 or 9 paediatric patients undergoing corrective cardiac surgery, aged from roughly 5 days to 16 months. The thymic tissue was dispersed, and mononuclear cells were isolated using a Histopaque-1077 density gradient. Staining used anti-TCRVdelta1 clone TS8.2, anti-TCRVdelta2 clone B6, anti-CD3 clone HIT3a and anti-TCRalphabeta clone IP26 antibodies. The CDR3 measures 18 amino acids from cysteine to phenylalanine. Only the CDR3 region is kept as DNA, spanning 54 bases read in frame from base 1. Trimming accounts for 5 bases at V and 0 bases at J, while the number of junction bases matched to no gene is 16. According to the germline V gene, CDR1 reads GEAIGNYY and CDR2 reads EKD.

Study-wide conclusions, independent of this receptor: Because no clustering by age or sex was seen, donors were not stratified by age or sex in the analyses. Thymic TRG and TRD repertoires appeared highly polyclonal with Gaussian CDR3 length distributions, unlike oligoclonal peripheral blood repertoires. Even though sort purity was high, around 18% of thymic TRD sequences were Vdelta2 (and few were Vdelta3), which was not the case for the peripheral blood Vdelta1+ controls. The authors advised highly purified populations and single-cell validation, since unexpected Vdelta2 sequences could cause misinterpretation of bulk repertoire data. Donors shared many TRG clonotypes (up to about 7x10^3), but TRD repertoires were essentially private, with at most 130 shared.

RNA extraction was performed with the RNeasy mini kit, and reverse transcription was done with Superscript III. To generate the CDR3 amplicons, a multiplex PCR was run using pooled V-gene forward primers together with a constant-region reverse primer that carried Illumina adaptor overhangs. Amplicons were gel-purified, then indexed with Nextera index primers over approximately 8 extra PCR cycles and purified with AMPure XP beads. The libraries were sequenced on an Illumina MiSeq using paired-end 250 bp reads, dual indexing and a roughly 21% PhiX spike-in. The paper's data handling went like this. Read quality was checked with FastQC, and TRG read pairs were merged using ea-utils fastq-join. Sequences were annotated with IMGT/HighV-QUEST, keeping only productive sequences with unambiguous V-gene assignment; clonotypes were defined by identical CDR3 sequence. For downstream analysis, the tools were VDJtools 1.1.1, tcR 2.2.3, Treemap and vegan Shannon diversity in R 3.4.4. TCRdb called clones afresh from the public reads with CATT; identical DNA rows were later merged. V and J calls and clone size were set by TCRdb, not the authors. The sample has 45,000 to 60,000 delta-chain clones on record, around 15% of them singletons. Of the sample, under 0.55% falls within the top ten clones.

The chain employs TRDV2 and TRDJ1, with 8 middle bases fitting TRDD3. The sequence came from a boy younger than two who had congenital heart surgery. The specimen was Vdelta1+ gamma-delta thymocytes from the thymus. In light of the paper, this sample's cell subset or site label describes: FACS-sorted CD3+ TCRalphabeta- TCRVdelta1+ TCRVdelta2- thymocytes. The encoded CDR3 is CACATGRGICQYTDKLIF. Here is the DNA: TGTGCCTGTGCCACGGGGCGGGGGATATGCCAGTACACCGATAAACTCATCTTT.